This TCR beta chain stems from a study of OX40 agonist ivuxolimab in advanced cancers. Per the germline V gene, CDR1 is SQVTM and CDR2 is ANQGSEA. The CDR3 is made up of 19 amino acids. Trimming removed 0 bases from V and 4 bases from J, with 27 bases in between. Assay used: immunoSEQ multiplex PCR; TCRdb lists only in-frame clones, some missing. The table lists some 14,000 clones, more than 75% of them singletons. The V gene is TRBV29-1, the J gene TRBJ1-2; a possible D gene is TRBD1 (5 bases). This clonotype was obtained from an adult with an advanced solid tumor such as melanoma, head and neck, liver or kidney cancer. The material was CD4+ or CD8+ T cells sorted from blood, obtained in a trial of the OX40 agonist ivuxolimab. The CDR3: CSVEDQTSHGGRGSYGYTF. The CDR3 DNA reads TGCAGCGTTGAAGATCAGACTTCACACGGGGGGAGAGGGTCCTATGGCTACACCTTC.